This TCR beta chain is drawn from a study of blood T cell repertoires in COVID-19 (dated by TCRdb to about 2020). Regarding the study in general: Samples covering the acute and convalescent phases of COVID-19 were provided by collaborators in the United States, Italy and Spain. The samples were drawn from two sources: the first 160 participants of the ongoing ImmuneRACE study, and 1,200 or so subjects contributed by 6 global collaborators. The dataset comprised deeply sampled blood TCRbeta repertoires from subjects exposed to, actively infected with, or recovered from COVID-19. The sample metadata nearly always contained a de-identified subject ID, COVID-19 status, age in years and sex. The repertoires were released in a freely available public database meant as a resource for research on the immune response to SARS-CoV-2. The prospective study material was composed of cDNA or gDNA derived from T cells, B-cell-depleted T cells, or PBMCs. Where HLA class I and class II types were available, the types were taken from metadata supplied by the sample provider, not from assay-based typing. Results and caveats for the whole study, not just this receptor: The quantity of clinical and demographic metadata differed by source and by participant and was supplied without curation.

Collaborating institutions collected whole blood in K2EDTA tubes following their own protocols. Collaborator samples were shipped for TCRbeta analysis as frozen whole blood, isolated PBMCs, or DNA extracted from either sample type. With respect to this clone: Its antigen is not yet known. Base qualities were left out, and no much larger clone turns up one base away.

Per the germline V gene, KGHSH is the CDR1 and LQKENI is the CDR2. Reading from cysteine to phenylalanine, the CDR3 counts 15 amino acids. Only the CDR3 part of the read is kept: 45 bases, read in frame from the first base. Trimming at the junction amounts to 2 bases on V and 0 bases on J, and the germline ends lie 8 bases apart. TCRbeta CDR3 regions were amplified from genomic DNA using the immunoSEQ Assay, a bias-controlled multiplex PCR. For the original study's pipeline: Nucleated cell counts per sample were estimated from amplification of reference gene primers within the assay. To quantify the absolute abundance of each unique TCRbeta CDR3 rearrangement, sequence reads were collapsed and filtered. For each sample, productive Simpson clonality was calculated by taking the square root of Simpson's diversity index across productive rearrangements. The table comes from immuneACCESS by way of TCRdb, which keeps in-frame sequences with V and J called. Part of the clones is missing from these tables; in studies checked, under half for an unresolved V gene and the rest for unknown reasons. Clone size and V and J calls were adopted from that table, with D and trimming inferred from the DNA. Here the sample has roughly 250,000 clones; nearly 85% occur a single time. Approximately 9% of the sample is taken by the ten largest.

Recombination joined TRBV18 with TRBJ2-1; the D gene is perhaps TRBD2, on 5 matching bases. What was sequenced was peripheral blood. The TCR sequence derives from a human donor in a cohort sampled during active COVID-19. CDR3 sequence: CASSPEGGSYNEQFF. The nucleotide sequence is TGTGCCAGCTCACCAGAGGGCGGCTCCTACAATGAGCAGTTCTTC.